The rows below give T cell receptor beta chains drawn from one sample of a study of vaccination effects on CD4 cells after COVID-19. Sequencing used immunoSEQ multiplex PCR; TCRdb keeps in-frame clones, though not all of them. Here the sample spans about 79,000 clones, about 74% being singletons. Their antigens remain unidentified. This specimen was CD4+ T cells from PBMCs cultured with HCoV-229E spike peptides, taken before COVID-19 vaccination. The origin of the receptors is a human donor who received a COVID-19 vaccine. The CDR3 runs from the conserved cysteine through the conserved F or W. A D gene is named only where the DNA matches it firmly. Expanded clones are given a class, and other clones once, few, many or no size at all.

few	TRBJ2-6	NA	TRBV18	CASSGTGSGANVLTF	TGTGCCAGCTCAGGCACAGGGTCCGGGGCCAACGTCCTGACTTTC
NA	TRBJ1-5	NA	TRBV13	CASSLSEMGRSNQPQHF	TGTGCCAGCAGCTTATCGGAAATGGGTAGGAGCAATCAGCCCCAGCATTTT
few	TRBJ2-1	TRBD2	TRBV7-2	CASILAGAHNEQFF	TGTGCCAGCATCCTAGCGGGGGCACACAATGAGCAGTTCTTC
NA	TRBJ1-2	NA	TRBV2	CASSERGPNYGYTF	TGTGCCAGCAGTGAACGCGGCCCTAACTATGGCTACACCTTC
NA	TRBJ1-1	NA	TRBV11-2	CASSSDSNTEAFF	TGTGCCAGCAGCTCAGACAGTAACACTGAAGCTTTCTTT
NA	TRBJ2-2	NA	TRBV11-3	CASSLDRGGELFF	TGTGCCAGCAGCTTAGATCGAGGCGGGGAGCTGTTTTTT
NA	TRBJ1-2	NA	TRBV6-4	CASRNSPNYGYTF	TGTGCCAGCAGAAACTCACCCAACTATGGCTACACCTTC
NA	TRBJ1-5	NA	TRBV28	CASTPLGHSYSNQPQHF	TGTGCCAGCACCCCGTTGGGACATAGTTATAGCAATCAGCCCCAGCATTTT
NA	TRBJ1-2	NA	TRBV21-1	CASSKNEGYGYGYTF	TGTGCCAGCAGCAAAAACGAGGGGTACGGCTATGGCTACACCTTC
once	TRBJ1-5	NA	TRBV19	CASSIGGIVNQPQHF	TGTGCCAGTAGTATAGGGGGGATTGTCAATCAGCCCCAGCATTTT
NA	TRBJ1-6	TRBD1	TRBV7-9	CASSLVAQGASPLHF	TGTGCCAGCAGCTTAGTTGCTCAGGGGGCTTCACCCCTCCACTTT
NA	TRBJ2-3	TRBD1	TRBV29-1	CSLYRTGGGDTQYF	TGCAGCCTCTACCGGACAGGGGGGGGAGATACGCAGTATTTT
NA	TRBJ2-5	NA	TRBV25-1	CASSELQPRQTQYF	TGTGCCAGCAGTGAGCTCCAGCCCAGGCAGACCCAGTACTTC
NA	TRBJ1-3	NA	TRBV4-3	CASSHPRESTIYF	TGCGCCAGCAGCCACCCCAGGGAGTCCACCATATATTTT
NA	TRBJ1-4	NA	TRBV19	CASSRSATNEKLFF	TGTGCCAGTAGTAGATCTGCAACTAATGAAAAACTGTTTTTT
NA	TRBJ2-5	NA	TRBV5-6	CASSNLQGEETQYF	TGTGCCAGCAGCAACTTACAGGGAGAAGAGACCCAGTACTTC
NA	TRBJ2-5	NA	TRBV18	CASSRINQETQYF	TGTGCCAGCTCACGGATCAACCAAGAGACCCAGTACTTC
NA	TRBJ2-2	NA	TRBV6-5	CASSFEGWTGELFF	TGTGCCAGCAGTTTTGAGGGGTGGACCGGGGAGCTGTTTTTT
NA	TRBJ2-2	NA	TRBV5-8	CASSGQSNTGELFF	TGTGCCAGCTCAGGACAATCGAACACCGGGGAGCTGTTTTTT
few	TRBJ1-2	NA	TRBV19	CASNQPSRGNGYTF	TGTGCCAGTAACCAACCCTCCCGGGGTAATGGCTACACCTTC
once	TRBJ2-3	NA	TRBV6-5	CASTGSTDTQYF	TGTGCCAGCACCGGTAGCACAGATACGCAGTATTTT
NA	TRBJ2-3	TRBD1	TRBV6-2/TRBV6-3	CASSTPRQGIRDTQYF	TGTGCCAGCAGTACCCCCCGACAGGGGATAAGGGATACGCAGTATTTT
NA	TRBJ2-2	NA	TRBV12-3/TRBV12-4	CASSFITAGELFF	TGTGCCAGCAGTTTTATTACCGCCGGGGAGCTGTTTTTT
NA	TRBJ1-6	NA	TRBV4-1	CASSARGGLNSPLHF	TGCGCCAGCAGCGCCCGGGGGGGGCTTAATTCACCCCTCCACTTT
NA	TRBJ1-1	TRBD1	TRBV7-2	CASSLRGQGDTEAFF	TGTGCCAGCAGCTTACGGGGGCAGGGGGACACTGAAGCTTTCTTT
few	TRBJ2-1	NA	TRBV18	CASSVRDNNEQFF	TGTGCCAGCTCAGTCCGGGACAACAATGAGCAGTTCTTC
NA	TRBJ2-2	TRBD1	TRBV5-1	CASSLIGQGAGGELFF	TGCGCCAGCAGCTTAATAGGACAGGGGGCTGGAGGGGAGCTGTTTTTT
few	TRBJ1-2	NA	TRBV30	CAWSKGPSSRGYTF	TGTGCCTGGAGTAAAGGACCCTCTTCTCGGGGCTACACCTTC
few	TRBJ1-1	TRBD1	TRBV5-1	CASSNTGGTEAFF	TGCGCCAGCAGCAACACAGGGGGCACTGAAGCTTTCTTT
NA	TRBJ1-1	NA	TRBV2	CASSDRKAFF	TGTGCCAGCAGTGACAGAAAAGCTTTCTTT
NA	TRBJ1-4	NA	TRBV6-5	CASSYQGRTNEKLFF	TGTGCCAGCAGTTACCAGGGTAGGACTAATGAAAAACTGTTTTTT
NA	TRBJ1-1	NA	TRBV6-5	CASQGSGEAFF	TGTGCCAGCCAGGGGAGCGGTGAAGCTTTCTTT
few	TRBJ1-3	NA	TRBV6-5	CASSPTGNTIYF	TGTGCCAGCAGCCCCACGGGAAACACCATATATTTT
NA	TRBJ2-5	NA	TRBV28	CASSVLRRGLGTQYF	TGTGCCAGCAGCGTTCTCCGTCGGGGGCTGGGGACCCAGTACTTC
few	TRBJ2-3	NA	TRBV2	CASKDTSTDTQYF	TGTGCCAGCAAGGACACGAGCACAGATACGCAGTATTTT
NA	TRBJ1-2	TRBD1	TRBV28	CASSSPGQGAYGYTF	TGTGCCAGCAGTTCCCCGGGACAGGGGGCCTATGGCTACACCTTC
NA	TRBJ1-5	NA	TRBV12-5	CASGLEPLGPQHF	TGTGCTAGTGGTTTGGAACCCCTAGGGCCCCAGCATTTT
NA	TRBJ1-2	NA	TRBV6-6	CASSYGQGHNYGYTF	TGTGCCAGCAGTTACGGGCAGGGCCATAACTATGGCTACACCTTC
few	TRBJ1-2	NA	TRBV6-1	CASSEGRSLGYTF	TGTGCCAGCAGTGAAGGAAGGTCTTTGGGCTACACCTTC
NA	TRBJ2-2	NA	TRBV3-1/TRBV3-2	CASSPRLQNTGELFF	TGTGCCAGCAGCCCAAGGCTCCAGAACACCGGGGAGCTGTTTTTT
few	TRBJ1-2	NA	TRBV10-1	CASSESQSFGGYTF	TGCGCCAGCAGTGAGTCGCAGAGCTTCGGTGGCTACACCTTC
once	TRBJ1-1	NA	TRBV19	CASAKGGGNTEAFF	TGTGCCAGCGCTAAAGGGGGGGGGAACACTGAAGCTTTCTTT
NA	TRBJ2-5	NA	TRBV14	CASSQEGGLARPRETQYF	TGTGCCAGCAGCCAAGAGGGAGGATTAGCTCGGCCAAGGGAGACCCAGTACTTC
NA	TRBJ2-5	NA	TRBV11-2	CASSLSGETQYF	TGTGCCAGCAGCTTATCGGGAGAGACCCAGTACTTC
NA	TRBJ2-5	TRBD2	TRBV10-3	CAISVAGGLQETQYF	TGTGCCATCAGTGTAGCGGGGGGGCTCCAAGAGACCCAGTACTTC
NA	TRBJ2-3	TRBD2	TRBV3-1/TRBV3-2	CASSRGGTGTDTQYF	TGTGCCAGCAGCCGGGGAGGGACTGGCACAGATACGCAGTATTTT
NA	TRBJ1-5	NA	TRBV6-2/TRBV6-3	CASSLDTSYQPQHF	TGTGCCAGCAGTCTCGACACCTCTTATCAGCCCCAGCATTTT
NA	TRBJ2-1	NA	TRBV29-1	CSVEKGSAYNEQFF	TGCAGCGTTGAAAAGGGGTCGGCCTACAATGAGCAGTTCTTC
NA	TRBJ1-1	NA	TRBV5-1	CASSLVGVLDTEAFF	TGCGCCAGCAGCTTGGTAGGGGTCTTGGACACTGAAGCTTTCTTT
once	TRBJ1-1	NA	TRBV5-8	CASPQGKVDSTNTEAFF	TGTGCCAGTCCGCAGGGGAAAGTTGACAGTACGAACACTGAAGCTTTCTTT
NA	TRBJ1-5	NA	TRBV7-8	CASSLERSYSNQPQHF	TGTGCCAGCAGCTTAGAACGCAGTTATAGCAATCAGCCCCAGCATTTT